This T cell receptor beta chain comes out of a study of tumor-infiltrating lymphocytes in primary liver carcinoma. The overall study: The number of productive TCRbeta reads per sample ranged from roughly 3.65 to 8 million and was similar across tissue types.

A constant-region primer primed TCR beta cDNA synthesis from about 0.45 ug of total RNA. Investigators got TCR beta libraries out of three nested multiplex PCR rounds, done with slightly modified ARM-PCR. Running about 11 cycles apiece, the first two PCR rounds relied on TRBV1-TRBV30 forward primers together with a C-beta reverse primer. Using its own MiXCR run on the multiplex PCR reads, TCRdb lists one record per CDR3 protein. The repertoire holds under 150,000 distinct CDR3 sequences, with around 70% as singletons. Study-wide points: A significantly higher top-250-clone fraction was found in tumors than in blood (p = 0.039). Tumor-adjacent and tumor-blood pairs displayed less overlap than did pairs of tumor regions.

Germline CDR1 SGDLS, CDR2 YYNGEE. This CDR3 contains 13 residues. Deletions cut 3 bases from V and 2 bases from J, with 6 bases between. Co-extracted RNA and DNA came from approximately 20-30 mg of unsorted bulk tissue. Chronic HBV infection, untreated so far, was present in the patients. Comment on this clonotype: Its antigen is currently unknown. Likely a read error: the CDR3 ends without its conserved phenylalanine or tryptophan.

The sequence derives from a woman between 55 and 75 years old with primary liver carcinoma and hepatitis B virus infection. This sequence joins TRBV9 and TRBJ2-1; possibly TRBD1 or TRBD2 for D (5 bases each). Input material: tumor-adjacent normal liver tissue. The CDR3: CASSEGPYNEQFL. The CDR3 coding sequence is TGTGCCAGCAGCGAGGGACCCTACAATGAGCAGTTCTTA.